This paragraph reports one TCR beta chain. Its matching antigen is unknown. With iRepertoire HTBI primers and Arm-PCR of CDR3 regions, TCR beta libraries were built. TCRdb re-called the multiplex PCR reads through MiXCR, storing one row per CDR3 protein. This table holds 400,000 to 500,000 distinct CDR3 sequences, 14% found once. The data were taken from a study of regulatory T cells in long-lasting Graves disease. Across the whole study: Those Graves' patients who were newly diagnosed had been on antithyroid drugs under 3 months.

The V gene's germline CDR1 is DFQATT and CDR2 SNEGSKA (reference sequence). Trimming took 5 bases from V and 5 from J; bases not matched to a gene: 5. The CDR3 has 12 amino acids. Whole-study findings and limits: Limited sample numbers may have lowered accuracy.

Time point of the sample: newly diagnosed GD, antithyroid drugs for less than 3 months. Extracted RNA from PBMCs served as the source of the TCR library. The same data also went into a second study, on T cells in Graves' hyperthyroidism and ophthalmopathy. This second report adds: From stable hyperthyroidism, ophthalmopathy was set apart by a 13 V-J model.

The material sequenced was peripheral blood mononuclear cells (PBMCs), taken at new diagnosis, from a patient treated with antithyroid drugs. The sequence was collected from a woman between 50 and 59 years old with Graves disease. V is TRBV20-1 and J is TRBJ2-5, with 7 bases identical to TRBD2. CDR3 DNA: TGCAGTGCTGGGGGGGGAGGGGAGACCCAGTACTTC. This encodes CSAGGGGETQYF.